This passage covers 30 T cell receptor beta chains from one sample sequenced in a study of cytomegalovirus exposure and HLA in healthy donors. Data came from immunoSEQ multiplex PCR; TCRdb stores just in-frame clones and leaves some out. The data contain 200,000 to 300,000 clones, about 90% of them seen just once; the ten biggest clones take up around 12%. Specimen: PBMCs. These receptors originate from a man aged 18 to 29 in good health and CMV-seropositive.

The gene calls are TRBV10-1 and TRBJ2-7; the match to TRBD1 covers 9 bases. The J segment lost 2 bases and the V segment lost 3 bases, leaving 5 bases of the junction unmatched. The CDR3 sequence is 15 residues long. The germline V gene has CDR1 WNHNN and CDR2 SYGVQD (reference sequence). This CDR3 reads CASSEGTGITYEQYF. The DNA of the CDR3 is TGCGCCAGCAGTGAAGGGACAGGGATAACCTACGAGCAGTACTTC.

The chain employs TRBV18 and TRBJ2-2; D gene ambiguous. This CDR3 has 13 residues. Trimming pared 8 bases from V and 5 bases from J, leaving 12 bases between. Germline loops: CDR1 KGHSH, CDR2 LQKENI. CDR3 in amino acids: CASQPVGTGELFF. The CDR3 DNA sequence: TGTGCCAGCCAACCTGTGGGAACCGGGGAGCTGTTTTTT.

CDR3 sequence reads: CASSYPGLAGTYNEQFF. Here the CDR3 DNA reads TGTGCCAGCAGTTATCCCGGACTAGCGGGAACCTACAATGAGCAGTTCTTC. The rearrangement joins TRBV27 to TRBJ2-1; 12 nucleotides match TRBD2. This CDR3 spans 17 amino acids. The germline V gene encodes CDR1 MNHEY and CDR2 SMNVEV (reference sequence). V shed 4 bases, J shed 2 bases, and the junction held 6 bases outside the gene matches.

The chain joins TRBV6-1 to TRBJ2-7; the D is unclear. V lost 5 bases to trimming and J lost 11 bases, with 19 bases between them. Germline CDR1 MNHNS, CDR2 SASEGT. The CDR3 extends over 13 amino acids. CDR3 nucleotides: TGTGCCAGCAGTCAGGAAAGGGCCCTTCCCAAGTACTTC. Its protein product is CASSQERALPKYF.

The chain joins TRBV10-3 to TRBJ1-1; tentative D call: TRBD1 (5 bases). This CDR3 is 11 amino acids long. The germline gives CDR1 ENHRY, CDR2 SYGVKD. Deletions cut 10 bases from V and 1 base from J, with 7 bases between. The CDR3 DNA reads TGTGCCACTAGGGGGAACACTGAAGCTTTCTTT. The encoded protein is CATRGNTEAFF.

This chain uses TRBV2 with TRBJ1-1; maybe TRBD1 (5 bases). V lost 6 bases and J 2 bases, leaving 13 bases between the germline ends. The CDR3 extends over 14 amino acids. The germline V gene encodes CDR1 SNHLY and CDR2 FYNNEI. Here the CDR3 reads CASSGDRSNTEAFF. CDR3 sequence (DNA): TGTGCCAGCAGCGGGGACCGGTCAAACACTGAAGCTTTCTTT.

The chain carries TRBV2 and TRBJ2-3, with 10 nucleotides matching TRBD1. From germline, CDR1 is SNHLY and CDR2 FYNNEI. This CDR3 has 15 amino acids. Trimming at V came to 6 bases and at J to 2 bases, leaving 5 bases not matched to a gene. The CDR3 DNA follows: TGTGCCAGCAGCGGGACAGGGGCAACCACAGATACGCAGTATTTT. Translation gives CASSGTGATTDTQYF.

The genes are TRBV2 and TRBJ2-1, with 10 bases lining up with TRBD2. V was clipped by 7 bases and J by 12 bases; unmatched bases: 12. CDR3 length equals 14 residues. The germline V gene encodes CDR1 SNHLY and CDR2 FYNNEI. DNA of the CDR3: TGTGCCAGCACCCCGGCTAGCGGGAGTAGGGTGCAGTTCTTC. This sequence encodes CASTPASGSRVQFF.

The chain joins TRBV28 to TRBJ1-2; D unclear. In germline, CDR1 is MDHEN, CDR2 SYDVKM. Between the trimmed V and J ends, which lost 5 bases and 4 bases, there was a span of 11 bases. The CDR3 length is 13 residues. The DNA of the CDR3 is TGTGCCAGCAGTACGGGTGGCATCTATGGCTACACCTTC. Its translation: CASSTGGIYGYTF.

The chain combines TRBV19 with TRBJ2-1; no definite D call. CDR1 is LNHDA and CDR2 is SQIVND in the germline V gene (reference sequence). The CDR3 loop spans 14 amino acids. V was trimmed by 10 bases and J by 3 bases, leaving 16 bases between them. The CDR3 spells CATRKSEYYNEQFF. DNA for the CDR3: TGTGCCACCCGGAAGAGCGAATACTACAATGAGCAGTTCTTC.

V gene TRBV18 combines with J gene TRBJ1-2; 8 bases fit TRBD1. This CDR3 spans 15 amino acids. Germline assignment: CDR1 KGHSH and CDR2 LQKENI. V lost 1 base and J lost 2; bases outside the gene matches: 3. This CDR3 reads CASSPQTGENYGYTF. CDR3 nucleotide sequence: TGTGCCAGCTCACCACAGACAGGGGAGAACTATGGCTACACCTTC.

This sequence joins TRBV14 and TRBJ2-7; 11 positions agree with TRBD1. Per germline, CDR1 SGHDN and CDR2 FVKESK. This CDR3 has 14 residues. V shed 6 bases, J shed 2 bases, and the junction held 3 bases outside the gene matches. In DNA form, the CDR3 reads TGTGCCAGCAGGGGACAGGGGGTCCCCTACGAGCAGTACTTC. Protein sequence: CASRGQGVPYEQYF.

This chain connects TRBV6-5 to TRBJ2-5; perhaps TRBD1 as D (5 bases). Germline V lookup: CDR1 MNHEY, CDR2 SVGAGI. This CDR3 spans 15 amino acids. V lost 4 bases to trimming and J lost 0 bases, with 12 bases between them. CDR3 protein: CASSSPDSDQETQYF. The DNA of the CDR3 is TGTGCCAGCAGTTCTCCAGACAGCGACCAAGAGACCCAGTACTTC.

The chain employs TRBV29-1 and TRBJ2-7; the D gene is possibly TRBD1 (6 bases). V lost 7 bases and J 6 bases, leaving 13 bases between the germline ends. Germline V lookup: CDR1 SQVTM, CDR2 ANQGSEA. The CDR3 has 11 amino acids. The DNA for the CDR3 is TGCAGCGCCAACAGGGCAGGCGAGCAGTACTTC. Its translation is CSANRAGEQYF.

The V gene is TRBV7-8, the J gene TRBJ2-1, with D unresolved. Trimming stripped 2 bases from V and 2 bases from J, with 10 bases between. The V gene's germline CDR1 is SGHVS and CDR2 FQNEAQ. CDR3 length: 15 residues. The CDR3 is CASSLLVTPYNEQFF. The CDR3 nucleotides are TGTGCCAGCAGCTTACTAGTTACCCCCTACAATGAGCAGTTCTTC.

The rearrangement joins TRBV9 to TRBJ1-2; 8 bases align to TRBD1. The CDR3 sequence is 13 residues long. The J segment lost 8 bases and the V segment lost 4 bases, leaving 7 bases of the junction unmatched. The germline V gene encodes CDR1 SGDLS and CDR2 YYNGEE. CDR3: CASSIRQGQGYTF. The CDR3 bases are TGTGCCAGCAGCATCCGACAGGGGCAAGGCTACACCTTC.

This clone was detected only a few times. This sequence joins TRBV28 and TRBJ2-7; D gene uncertain. CDR3 size: 12 residues. Between the trimmed V and J ends, which lost 0 bases and 4 bases, there was a span of 4 bases. The V gene's germline CDR1 is MDHEN and CDR2 SYDVKM. CDR3 sequence reads: CASSLWEYEQYF. CDR3 DNA sequence: TGTGCCAGCAGTTTATGGGAATACGAGCAGTACTTC.

V usage is TRBV30 and J usage is TRBJ1-5; the D is unclear. V lost 1 base, J lost 3 bases, and 7 bases lay in between. Germline CDR1 reads GTSNPN; CDR2 reads SVGIG (reference sequence). This CDR3 region has 13 residues. The CDR3 loop reads CAWSGQVNQPQHF. The CDR3 DNA follows: TGTGCCTGGAGTGGGCAGGTCAATCAGCCCCAGCATTTT.

CDR3 nucleotides: TGTGCCAGCAGCCGGCGGGGGAGCGGATCCTACAATGAGCAGTTCTTC. It translates to CASSRRGSGSYNEQFF. The rearrangement uses TRBV4-2 and TRBJ2-1; 7 bases line up with TRBD2. Unmatched junction bases numbered 7, after V lost 4 bases and J lost 1 base. The germline gives CDR1 LGHNA, CDR2 YNFKEQ. The CDR3 contains 16 residues.

The V gene is TRBV4-3, the J gene TRBJ1-2; TRBD1 is a possible D gene (5 bases). Germline V gene sequence: CDR1 LGHNA, CDR2 YSLEER. Trimming took 0 bases from V and 8 from J, leaving 10 bases between them. This CDR3 has 13 residues. The CDR3 region has the DNA TGCGCCAGCAGCCAAGACAGGGCCGGCGGCTACACCTTC. Translation gives CASSQDRAGGYTF.

The V call is TRBV18, the J call TRBJ2-2; maybe TRBD1 (6 bases). Per germline, CDR1 KGHSH and CDR2 LQKENI. V was clipped by 3 bases and J by 4 bases, with 9 bases between them. This CDR3 has 14 residues. CDR3 loop: CASSPDSRTGELFF. The DNA for the CDR3 is TGTGCCAGCTCACCGGACAGTCGCACCGGGGAGCTGTTTTTT.

With regard to this clone: Other nucleotide sequences from this sample produce the same CDR3. The chain links TRBV27 to TRBJ2-7, with TRBD1 identical over 11 bases. Per the germline V gene, CDR1 is MNHEY and CDR2 is SMNVEV (reference sequence). The V gene end was trimmed by 4 bases and the J gene end by 3 bases; junction bases not matched to a gene: 2. The CDR3 spans 14 residues. The CDR3 DNA reads as TGTGCCAGCAGTTATGGGACAGGGGGCTACGAGCAGTACTTC. Its protein is CASSYGTGGYEQYF.

Details on this clone: Compared with germline, one end of the junction differs, possibly owing to a read error. The J gene is TRBJ1-2, the V gene TRBV7-2; TRBD1 matches at 11 bases. The CDR3 is 13 residues long. The germline CDR1 and CDR2 sequences are SGHTA and FQGNSA. CDR3 DNA: TGTGCCAGCAGCTTAGAACGGGACAGGGGGAAGAGCTTC. Encoded protein: CASSLERDRGKSF.

V gene TRBV7-2 combines with J gene TRBJ2-7; D is uncertain. Per the germline V gene, CDR1 is SGHTA and CDR2 is FQGNSA. V was cut by 2 bases and J by 3 bases, with 11 bases left in between. The CDR3 is 14 residues long. The chain's CDR3 is CASSLLRLSYEQYF. In DNA, the CDR3 is TGTGCCAGCAGCTTATTACGGCTGAGCTACGAGCAGTACTTC.

The chain joins TRBV6-6 to TRBJ1-2; TRBD1 matches 7 bases. J was trimmed by 7 bases and V by 5 bases; bases with no gene match: 10. Germline loops: CDR1 MNHNY, CDR2 SVGAGI (reference sequence). The length of the CDR3 is 14 residues. CDR3 DNA sequence: TGTGCCAGCAGTCAAGCTACAGGGGCGGGTGGCTACACCTTC. Protein: CASSQATGAGGYTF.

V usage is TRBV27 and J usage is TRBJ2-7, with TRBD1 matching 10 bases. V lost 2 bases and J lost 7; bases outside the gene matches: 5. The CDR3 extends over 14 amino acids. Germline lookup yields CDR1 MNHEY and CDR2 SMNVEV (reference sequence). The CDR3 loop is CASSLLGTGDEQYF. The CDR3 DNA sequence: TGTGCCAGCAGTTTACTTGGGACAGGGGATGAGCAGTACTTC.

The V gene is TRBV19, the J gene TRBJ2-1; TRBD2 agrees at 8 bases. Germline V gives CDR1 LNHDA, CDR2 SQIVND (reference sequence). CDR3 length: 13 amino acids. Trimming took 8 bases from V and 4 from J; bases not matched to a gene: 4. DNA for the CDR3: TGTGCCAGTTGTAGCGGGACTTACAATGAGCAGTTCTTC. Translated, it gives CASCSGTYNEQFF.

The V and J genes are TRBV5-1 and TRBJ2-7, with D possibly matching TRBD2 (6 bases). Trimming stripped 7 bases from V and 0 bases from J, with 14 bases between. The germline gives CDR1 SGHRS, CDR2 YFSETQ. The CDR3 extends over 14 amino acids. In DNA, the CDR3 is TGCGCCAGCGTCCGGGACTCTAGCTCCTACGAGCAGTACTTC. Amino acid sequence: CASVRDSSSYEQYF.

This clone was recorded only once. The genes are TRBV18 and TRBJ1-1, with unresolved D. CDR1 is KGHSH and CDR2 is LQKENI in the germline V gene. The V end was cut by 5 bases, the J end by 1 base, with 8 bases between. This CDR3 is built from 13 residues. CDR3 protein: CASSNTRNTEAFF. CDR3 sequence (DNA): TGTGCCAGCTCAAACACCCGGAACACTGAAGCTTTCTTT.

Here the CDR3 DNA reads TGTGCCAGCAGTTACTCGGCGCCACTCAATCAGCCCCAGCATTTT. Translated: CASSYSAPLNQPQHF. The V call is TRBV6-5, the J call TRBJ1-5; D uncertain. Germline V gives CDR1 MNHEY, CDR2 SVGAGI. Trimming left V 0 bases short and J 3 bases short, with 9 bases between. The CDR3 is made up of 15 amino acids.